The sequence of this T cell receptor (beta chain) was determined in a study of blood T cell repertoires in COVID-19. V was shortened by 3 bases and J by 7 bases, with 12 bases between the two germline ends. This CDR3 is built from 13 residues. The data were produced by immunoSEQ multiplex PCR, yet TCRdb's version contains in-frame clones alone and is incomplete. The sample carries approximately 100,000 clones, roughly nine tenths recorded once. The chain combines TRBV12-3 or TRBV12-4 with TRBJ1-1, with D hard to call. The TCR sequence derives from a human donor in a cohort sampled during active COVID-19. The sequenced sample was peripheral blood. The CDR3 loop reads CASSFGGLNEAFF. CDR3 DNA: TGTGCCAGCAGTTTCGGAGGGTTAAATGAAGCTTTCTTT.